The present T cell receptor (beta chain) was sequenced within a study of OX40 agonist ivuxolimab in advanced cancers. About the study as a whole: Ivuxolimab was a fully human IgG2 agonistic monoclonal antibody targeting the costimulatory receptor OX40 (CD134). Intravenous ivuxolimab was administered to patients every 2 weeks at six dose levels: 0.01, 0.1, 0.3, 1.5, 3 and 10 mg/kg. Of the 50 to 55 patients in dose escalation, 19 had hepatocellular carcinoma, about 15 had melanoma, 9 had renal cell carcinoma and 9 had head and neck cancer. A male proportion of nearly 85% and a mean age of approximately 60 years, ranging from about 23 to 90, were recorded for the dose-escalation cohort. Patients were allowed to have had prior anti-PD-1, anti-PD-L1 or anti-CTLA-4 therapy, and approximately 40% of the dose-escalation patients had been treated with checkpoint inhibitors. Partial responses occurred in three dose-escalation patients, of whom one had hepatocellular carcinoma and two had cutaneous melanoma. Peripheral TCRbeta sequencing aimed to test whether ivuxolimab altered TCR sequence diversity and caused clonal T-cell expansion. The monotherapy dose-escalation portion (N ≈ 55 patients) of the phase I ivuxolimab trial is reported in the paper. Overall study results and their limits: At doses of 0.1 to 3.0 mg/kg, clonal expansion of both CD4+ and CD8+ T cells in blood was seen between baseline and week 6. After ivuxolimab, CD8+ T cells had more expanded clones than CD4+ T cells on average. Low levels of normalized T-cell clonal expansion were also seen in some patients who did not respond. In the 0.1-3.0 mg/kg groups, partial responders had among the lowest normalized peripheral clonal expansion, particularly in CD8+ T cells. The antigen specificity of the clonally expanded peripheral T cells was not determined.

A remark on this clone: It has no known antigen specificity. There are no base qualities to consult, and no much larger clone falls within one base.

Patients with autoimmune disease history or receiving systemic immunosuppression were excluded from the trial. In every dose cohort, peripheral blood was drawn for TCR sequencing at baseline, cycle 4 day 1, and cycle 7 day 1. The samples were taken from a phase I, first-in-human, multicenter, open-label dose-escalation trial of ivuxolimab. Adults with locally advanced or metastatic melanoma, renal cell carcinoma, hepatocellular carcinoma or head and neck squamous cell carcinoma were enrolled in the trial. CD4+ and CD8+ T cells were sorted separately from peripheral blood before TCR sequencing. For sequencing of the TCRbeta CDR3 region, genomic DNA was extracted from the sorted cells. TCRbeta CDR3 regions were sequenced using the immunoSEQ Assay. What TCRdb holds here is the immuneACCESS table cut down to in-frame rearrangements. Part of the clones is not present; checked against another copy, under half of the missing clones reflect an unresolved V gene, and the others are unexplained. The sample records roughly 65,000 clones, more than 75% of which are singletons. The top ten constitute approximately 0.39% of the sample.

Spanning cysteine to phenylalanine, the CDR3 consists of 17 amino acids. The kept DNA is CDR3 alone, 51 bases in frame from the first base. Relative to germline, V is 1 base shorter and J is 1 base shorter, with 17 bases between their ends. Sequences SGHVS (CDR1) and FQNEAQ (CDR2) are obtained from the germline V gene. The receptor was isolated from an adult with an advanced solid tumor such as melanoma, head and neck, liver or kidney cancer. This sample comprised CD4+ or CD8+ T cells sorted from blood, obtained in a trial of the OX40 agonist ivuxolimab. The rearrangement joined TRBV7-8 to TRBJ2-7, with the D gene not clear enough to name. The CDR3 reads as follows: CASSLVVVTKPSYEQYF. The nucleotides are TGTGCCAGCAGCTTAGTTGTCGTCACCAAGCCATCCTACGAGCAGTACTTC.